This T cell receptor (beta chain) was captured in a study of shared clonotypes between healthy human individuals. Terminally differentiated effector memory CD45RA+ cells were left out of the naive CD8 fraction, which was CD45RO-negative and positively selected for CCR7. Germline-derived CDR1 and CDR2 are SGHVS and FNYEAQ. The ends were cut back, 2 bases at V and 5 bases at J, with 11 bases in the middle. CDR3 length equals 14 residues. Generated by immunoSEQ multiplex PCR, the TCRdb table keeps only in-frame clones and is missing some. Of around 550,000 clones listed, 85% to 95% are singletons. This chain connects TRBV7-6 to TRBJ2-3, with D possibly TRBD2 on 6 matching bases. This TCR derives from a woman under 40 in good health. Sequenced sample: naive CD8+ T cells sorted from blood. The CDR3 is CASSLLSGRDTQYF. The DNA for the CDR3 is TGTGCCAGCAGCTTACTTAGCGGTAGAGATACGCAGTATTTT.